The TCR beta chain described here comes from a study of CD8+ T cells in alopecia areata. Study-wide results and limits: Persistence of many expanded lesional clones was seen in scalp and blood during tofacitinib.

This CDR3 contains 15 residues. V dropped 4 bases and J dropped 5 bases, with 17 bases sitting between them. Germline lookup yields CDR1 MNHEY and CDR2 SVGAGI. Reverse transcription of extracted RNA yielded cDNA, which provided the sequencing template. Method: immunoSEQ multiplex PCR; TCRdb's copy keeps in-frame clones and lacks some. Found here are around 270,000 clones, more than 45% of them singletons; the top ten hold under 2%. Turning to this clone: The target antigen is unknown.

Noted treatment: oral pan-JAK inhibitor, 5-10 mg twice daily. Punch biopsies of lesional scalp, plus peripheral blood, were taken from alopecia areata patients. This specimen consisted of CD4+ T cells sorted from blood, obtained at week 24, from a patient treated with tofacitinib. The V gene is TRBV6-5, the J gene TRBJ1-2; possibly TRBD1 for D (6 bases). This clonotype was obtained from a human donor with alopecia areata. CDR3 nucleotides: TGTGCCAGCAGTTCCATTCGACAGGCTACATATGGCTACACCTTC. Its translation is CASSSIRQATYGYTF.